One sample yielded the 19 T cell receptor beta chains listed below, sequenced in a study of blood T cell repertoires in COVID-19. Libraries were prepared by immunoSEQ multiplex PCR; TCRdb keeps only in-frame clonotypes and omits some of them. The table records a few hundred thousand clones, roughly nine tenths of them present only once. The sequenced sample was PBMCs or T cells enriched from blood (not recorded which). These TCRs come from a man between 18 and 29 years old who had recovered from COVID-19.

A note on this clone: A junction boundary mismatches the germline segment, possibly from a read error. This chain links TRBV2 with TRBJ2-2; 13 bases map to TRBD2. This CDR3 comprises 15 residues. Germline values: CDR1 SNHLY, CDR2 FYNNEI. CDR3 nucleotide sequence: TGTGCCAGCGGTGAGGGGACTAGCGGGGCCGGGGAGCTGTTTTTT. Amino acids: CASGEGTSGAGELFF.

The genes are TRBV4-1 and TRBJ2-1; D might be TRBD1 (6 bases). This CDR3 comprises 15 residues. Germline V gene data show CDR1 as MGHRA and CDR2 as YSYEKL. V shed 4 bases and J shed 0 bases, with 10 bases lying between them. CDR3 sequence reads: CASSLTGSSYNEQFF. DNA of the CDR3: TGCGCCAGCAGCCTCACAGGGAGCTCCTACAATGAGCAGTTCTTC.

The chain carries TRBV3-1 (or the pseudogene TRBV3-2) and TRBJ2-1, with 13 positions matching TRBD2. V lost 5 bases to trimming and J lost 4 bases; unmatched junction nucleotides: 8. Germline lookup yields CDR1 LGHDT and CDR2 YNNKEL (reference sequence). The CDR3 spans 17 residues. Written as DNA, the CDR3 is TGTGCCAGCAGCTGGAGACTAGCGGGGGGACTTTACAATGAGCAGTTCTTC. Amino acid sequence: CASSWRLAGGLYNEQFF.

The table lists this clone with a count of one. This rearrangement joins TRBV6-1 to TRBJ2-7, with 9 bases aligning to TRBD1. This CDR3 spans 14 amino acids. V lost 3 bases, J lost 3 bases, and 3 bases stayed unmatched. Germline V lookup: CDR1 MNHNS, CDR2 SASEGT. CDR3: CASSDLDRGYEQYF. As DNA, the CDR3 is TGTGCCAGCAGTGACCTGGACAGGGGCTACGAGCAGTACTTC.

This clone has more than one count but fewer than ten. The rearrangement joins TRBV7-9 to TRBJ1-5, with 11 bases matching TRBD1. CDR3 length: 16 residues. With 1 base clipped from V and 5 bases from J, the junction kept 4 bases outside the gene matches. From germline, CDR1 is SEHNR and CDR2 FQNEAQ (reference sequence). The CDR3 region is CASSLGDRGSHQPQHF. CDR3 nucleotides: TGTGCCAGCAGCTTAGGGGACAGGGGGTCCCATCAGCCCCAGCATTTT.

This clone came up once. J is TRBJ1-6 and V is TRBV5-6; TRBD1 matches at 8 bases. CDR1 is SGHDT and CDR2 is YYEEEE in the germline V gene. The CDR3 totals 18 residues. V trimming: 0 bases; J trimming: 6 bases; junction bases outside the gene matches: 11. The CDR3 spells CASSLVRGQGAGNSPLHF. The CDR3 nucleotides read TGTGCCAGCAGCTTGGTAAGAGGACAGGGTGCGGGTAATTCACCCCTCCACTTT.

The V and J genes are TRBV5-1 and TRBJ2-1, with 9 nucleotides matching TRBD1. The germline gives CDR1 SGHRS, CDR2 YFSETQ. The CDR3 sequence is 15 residues long. Trimming took 2 bases from V and 4 from J; bases not matched to a gene: 4. The CDR3 is CASSLGTGQYNEQFF. CDR3 bases: TGCGCCAGCAGCTTAGGGACAGGGCAGTACAATGAGCAGTTCTTC.

The V call is TRBV19, the J call TRBJ1-1; D might be TRBD1 (5 bases). Germline V gene sequence: CDR1 LNHDA, CDR2 SQIVND (reference sequence). The CDR3 runs 13 residues. V lost 9 bases to trimming and J lost 5 bases, with 16 bases between them. In nucleotides, the CDR3 is TGTGCCAGCAGCCCCCAGGGAGGAACTGAAGCTTTCTTT. It translates to CASSPQGGTEAFF. The full variable domain, with the rest looked up from reference TRBV19 and TRBJ1-1, is DGGITQSPKYLFRKEGQNVTLSCEQNLNHDAMYWYRQDPGQGLRLIYYSQIVNDFQKGDIAEGYSVSREKKESFPLTVTSAQKNPTAFYLCASSPQGGTEAFFGQGTRLTVV.

The chain combines TRBV19 with TRBJ1-5; 7 bases line up with TRBD1. J gave up 9 bases and V 4 bases, and 9 bases lay outside the gene matches. CDR1 is LNHDA, CDR2 SQIVND, per germline (reference sequence). The CDR3 consists of 14 residues. The CDR3 nucleotides are TGTGCCAGTAGTACTCGGACAGGATTTTCGCCCCAGCATTTT. Protein product: CASSTRTGFSPQHF.

The gene calls are TRBV27 and TRBJ1-4, with D hard to call. The V gene lost 1 base and the J gene lost 0 bases, with 6 bases spanning the gap. Germline lookup yields CDR1 MNHEY and CDR2 SMNVEV (reference sequence). The CDR3 loop spans 15 amino acids. The chain's CDR3 is CASSLWAATNEKLFF. As DNA, the CDR3 is TGTGCCAGCAGTTTATGGGCTGCAACTAATGAAAAACTGTTTTTT.

J is TRBJ2-3 and V is TRBV19; 10 bases map to TRBD2. Germline CDR1 is LNHDA and CDR2 is SQIVND (reference sequence). The CDR3 is 15 amino acids. Unmatched junction bases numbered 3, after V lost 2 bases and J lost 4 bases. CDR3 coding DNA: TGTGCCAGTAGTATAAAGCGGGAGGGCCCAGATACGCAGTATTTT. Amino acids: CASSIKREGPDTQYF.

There are a few counts of this clone. This chain joins TRBV28 and TRBJ1-5; D possibly corresponds to TRBD1 (6 bases). CDR3 length: 15 amino acids. V dropped 4 bases and J dropped 0 bases, with 10 bases sitting between them. The germline V gene encodes CDR1 MDHEN and CDR2 SYDVKM. The CDR3 coding sequence is TGTGCCAGCAGTTATGGACAGCTTAGCAATCAGCCCCAGCATTTT. It translates to CASSYGQLSNQPQHF.

V gene TRBV20-1 combines with J gene TRBJ1-5; D is perhaps TRBD1 (6 bases). This CDR3 comprises 11 residues. The germline CDR1 and CDR2 sequences are DFQATT and SNEGSKA (reference sequence). This chain's CDR3 is CRDRKNQPQHF. CDR3 sequence (DNA): TGCAGGGACAGAAAAAATCAGCCCCAGCATTTT.

The V call is TRBV27, the J call TRBJ2-1; 8 bases line up with TRBD2. The CDR3 runs to 14 residues. The germline V gene encodes CDR1 MNHEY and CDR2 SMNVEV (reference sequence). V was clipped by 7 bases and J by 2 bases; unmatched bases: 4. Written as DNA, the CDR3 is TGTGCCAGCACCCTTAGCGGGACCTACAATGAGCAGTTCTTC. Translating it yields CASTLSGTYNEQFF.

The chain has TRBV18 and TRBJ1-6; TRBD1 might be the D (6 bases). CDR3 size: 18 residues. V gave up 3 bases and J gave up 7 bases, with 22 bases separating them. Germline lookup yields CDR1 KGHSH and CDR2 LQKENI. The CDR3 sequence is CASSPALTGYIGNSPLHF. The CDR3 bases are TGTGCCAGCTCACCCGCCCTTACAGGGTATATCGGCAATTCACCCCTCCACTTT.

V usage is TRBV28 and J usage is TRBJ1-1; 7 bases map to TRBD1. Germline V CDR1 and CDR2: MDHEN, SYDVKM. The CDR3 is 15 amino acids. With 8 bases clipped from V and 2 bases from J, the junction kept 11 bases outside the gene matches. The CDR3, as DNA: TGTGCCAGCGGGTCTTTGGGGACAGCCAACACTGAAGCTTTCTTT. Translating gives CASGSLGTANTEAFF.

This clone showed up just a few times. The chain uses TRBV5-4 and TRBJ1-1, with 10 bases identical to TRBD1. This CDR3 has 14 residues. V lost 3 bases, J lost 6 bases, and 5 bases stayed unmatched. Germline V gene data show CDR1 as SGHNT and CDR2 as YYREEE (reference sequence). The CDR3 region is CASSSGGQGAEAFF. The CDR3 nucleotides are TGTGCCAGCAGCTCCGGTGGACAGGGGGCTGAAGCTTTCTTT.

This rearrangement joins TRBV6-5 to TRBJ1-6; D perhaps matches TRBD1 (5 bases). This CDR3 has 14 residues. In germline, CDR1 is MNHEY, CDR2 SVGAGI. Trimming removed 6 bases at V and 6 bases at J, with 12 bases between. The CDR3 loop reads CASRQQATNSPLHF. For the CDR3, the DNA is TGTGCCAGCAGGCAACAGGCAACTAATTCACCCCTCCACTTT.

The chain couples TRBV7-6 to TRBJ2-1; possibly TRBD2 for D (6 bases). The CDR3 length is 15 residues. V dropped 1 base and J dropped 0 bases, with 7 bases sitting between them. Germline V gene lookup returns CDR1 SGHVS and CDR2 FNYEAQ. CDR3 region: CASSLVGGSYNEQFF. The CDR3 DNA follows: TGTGCCAGCAGCTTAGTCGGGGGCTCCTACAATGAGCAGTTCTTC.